The clone carrying this TCR beta chain was seen only a few times. Its antigen is not identified. As it was prepared, the TCRbeta library received unique molecular identifiers. TCRdb independently ran MiXCR on the PCR reads; one entry per CDR3 protein. The sample shows about 200,000 distinct CDR3 sequences, around 8.4% of them seen only once. This entry comes from a study of T-cell reconstitution after alpha-beta-depleted transplantation in children. Study-wide results and limits: Reportedly, roughly two months post-transplant, alpha-beta T cells arose from several hundred expanded graft clones. It was surviving recipient T cells and thymic progenitors that gave some patients high TCRbeta diversity at day 60.

Germline CDR1 SGHAT, CDR2 FQDESV (reference sequence). The CDR3 has 19 amino acids. J lost 0 bases, V lost 2 bases, and 14 bases had no gene match. The sequence came from a male patient aged 2-9 years who had a stem cell transplant for acute myeloid leukemia, so the T cells may come from the graft donor. The chain has TRBV11-1 and TRBJ2-5, with 8 nucleotides matching TRBD1. The sample in question was PBMCs, mostly from graft donor cells, obtained 360 days after TCRalphabeta/CD19-depleted stem cell transplant. In DNA form, the CDR3 reads TGTGCCAGCAGCTTAAGACAGGGGCCCACCCCCCGGTACCAAGAGACCCAGTACTTC. Protein sequence: CASSLRQGPTPRYQETQYF.